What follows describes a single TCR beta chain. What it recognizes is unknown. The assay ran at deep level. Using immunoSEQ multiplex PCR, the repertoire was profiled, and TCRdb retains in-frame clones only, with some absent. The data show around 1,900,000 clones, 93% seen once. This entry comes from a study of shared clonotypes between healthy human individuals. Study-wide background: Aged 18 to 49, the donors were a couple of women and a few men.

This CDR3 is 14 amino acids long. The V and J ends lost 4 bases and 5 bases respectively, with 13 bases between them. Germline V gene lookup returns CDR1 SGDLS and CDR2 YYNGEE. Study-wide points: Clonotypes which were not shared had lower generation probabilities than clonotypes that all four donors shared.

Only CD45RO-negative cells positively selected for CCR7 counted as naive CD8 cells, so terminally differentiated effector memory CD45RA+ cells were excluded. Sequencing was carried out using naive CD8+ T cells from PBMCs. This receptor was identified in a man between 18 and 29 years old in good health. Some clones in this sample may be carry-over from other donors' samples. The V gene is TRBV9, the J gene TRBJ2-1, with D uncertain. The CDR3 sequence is CASSRGPSNNEQFF. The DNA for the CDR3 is TGTGCCAGCAGCCGCGGCCCGTCGAACAATGAGCAGTTCTTC.